A few counts support the clone carrying this T cell receptor (beta chain). In the authors' workflow: Reference gene primers were amplified, and this amplification served to estimate nucleated cell counts. Some clones are missing from TCRdb's copy, which holds only in-frame ones; the method was immunoSEQ multiplex PCR. The D gene and trimming were derived from the DNA, and the V and J assignments and clone size from that table. The table includes 150,000 to 200,000 clones, approximately 86% detected once. This record comes from a study of blood T cell repertoires in COVID-19. Study-wide background: T cells, B-cell-depleted T cells, or PBMCs provided the cDNA or gDNA that served as material.

Seattle's cohort entered during active infection and was followed longitudinally. J was trimmed by 4 bases and V by 7 bases; bases with no gene match: 11. Germline V CDR1 and CDR2: SGHRS, YFSETQ. The CDR3 totals 15 residues. This TCR came from a woman in her 40s with COVID-19, enrolled during active disease. The sample taken for sequencing was peripheral blood. The gene calls are TRBV5-1 and TRBJ1-3; 7 bases align to TRBD1. The CDR3 nucleotides are TGCGCCAGCGCTAATTCTGGGACAGCGGGAAACACCATATATTTT. Protein: CASANSGTAGNTIYF.